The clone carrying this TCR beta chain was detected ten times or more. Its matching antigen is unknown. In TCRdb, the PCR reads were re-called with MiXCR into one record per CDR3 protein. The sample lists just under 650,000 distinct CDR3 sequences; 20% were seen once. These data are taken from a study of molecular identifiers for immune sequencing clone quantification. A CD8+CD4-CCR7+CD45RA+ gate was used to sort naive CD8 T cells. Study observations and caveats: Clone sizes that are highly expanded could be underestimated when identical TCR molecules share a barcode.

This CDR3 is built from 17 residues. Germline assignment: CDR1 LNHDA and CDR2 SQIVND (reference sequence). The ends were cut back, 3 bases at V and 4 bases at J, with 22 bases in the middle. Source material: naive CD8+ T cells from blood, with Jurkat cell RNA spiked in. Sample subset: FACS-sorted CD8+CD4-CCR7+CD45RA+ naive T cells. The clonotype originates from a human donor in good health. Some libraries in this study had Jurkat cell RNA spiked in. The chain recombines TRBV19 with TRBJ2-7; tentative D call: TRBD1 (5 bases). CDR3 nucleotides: TGTGCCAGTAGTATGATGGGGCAGGACACGTTTGGGTACGAGCAGTACTTC. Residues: CASSMMGQDTFGYEQYF.